The 8 T cell receptor beta chains below all came from one sample that was sequenced in a study of immune cell composition in non-small cell lung cancer. Here immunoSEQ multiplex PCR was the method, and the copy in TCRdb shows in-frame clones only, minus some. The sample shows roughly 4,700 clones, about 84% of them seen only once. Sequenced sample: lung tumor tissue. The source of these receptors is a human donor with non-small cell lung cancer.

This chain connects TRBV6-6 to TRBJ2-7, with a tentative D call TRBD2 (6 bases). The CDR3 is made up of 15 amino acids. Trimming removed 7 bases from V and 5 bases from J, with 21 bases in between. Germline values: CDR1 MNHNY, CDR2 SVGAGI (reference sequence). DNA of the CDR3: TGTGCCAGCACCCCCCGGAGCGGGCCCGCACACGAGCAGTACTTC. Translating it yields CASTPRSGPAHEQYF.

In its sample, this clone was seen a few times. CDR3 amino acids: CASSQGLAGNTGELFF. Here the CDR3 DNA reads TGCGCCAGCAGCCAAGGACTAGCGGGAAACACCGGGGAGCTGTTTTTT. J is TRBJ2-2 and V is TRBV4-3, with 11 bases matching TRBD2. Unmatched junction bases numbered 0, after V lost 1 base and J lost 2 bases. CDR1 is LGHNA and CDR2 is YSLEER in the germline V gene. The CDR3 length is 16 residues.

The rearrangement uses TRBV2 and TRBJ2-6; no firm D call. V was cut by 8 bases and J by 0 bases, with 8 bases left in between. This CDR3 comprises 14 residues. The germline V gene has CDR1 SNHLY and CDR2 FYNNEI. The CDR3: CASWQASGANVLTF. DNA of the CDR3: TGTGCCAGCTGGCAGGCCTCTGGGGCCAACGTCCTGACTTTC.

V gene TRBV19 combines with J gene TRBJ2-3, with 11 positions matching TRBD2. Looked up from germline, CDR1 is LNHDA and CDR2 is SQIVND (reference sequence). V lost 6 bases to trimming and J lost 5 bases; unmatched junction nucleotides: 10. CDR3 size: 16 residues. The CDR3 sequence is CASRTSTSGKKDTQYF. CDR3 sequence (DNA): TGTGCCAGTAGGACTTCGACTAGCGGGAAAAAAGATACGCAGTATTTT.

The chain recombines TRBV5-8 with TRBJ2-3, with 8 bases lining up with TRBD2. This CDR3 spans 16 amino acids. Germline V gives CDR1 SGHTS, CDR2 YDEGEE. V was clipped by 4 bases and J by 0 bases; unmatched bases: 7. The CDR3: CASSQEAGVSTDTQYF. The CDR3 nucleotides read TGTGCCAGCAGCCAGGAAGCGGGAGTAAGCACAGATACGCAGTATTTT. Looking up the rest from reference TRBV5-8 and TRBJ2-3 gives the full variable domain: EAGVTQSPTHLIKTRGQQATLRCSPISGHTSVYWYQQALGLGLQFLLWYDEGEERNRGNFPPRFSGRQFPNYSSELNVNALELEDSALYLCASSQEAGVSTDTQYFGPGTRLTVL.

This clone showed up just a few times. The gene calls are TRBV19 and TRBJ2-3; 10 nucleotides line up with TRBD2. CDR1 is LNHDA, CDR2 SQIVND, per germline (reference sequence). Trimming removed 2 bases from V and 4 bases from J; junction bases left unmatched: 6. CDR3 length: 16 amino acids. The CDR3 region is CASSINSGRVPDTQYF. The DNA for the CDR3 is TGTGCCAGTAGTATAAACAGCGGGAGGGTCCCAGATACGCAGTATTTT.

The chain employs TRBV30 and TRBJ1-5; TRBD1 is a possible D gene (5 bases). The CDR3 is made up of 14 amino acids. Germline V gives CDR1 GTSNPN, CDR2 SVGIG (reference sequence). V lost 2 bases, J lost 4 bases, and 12 bases lay in between. This chain's CDR3 is CAWSSGRSNQPQHF. In DNA form, the CDR3 reads TGTGCCTGGAGTTCAGGGCGGTCTAATCAGCCCCAGCATTTT. Full variable domain (outside the CDR3, taken from reference TRBV30 and TRBJ1-5): SQTIHQWPATLVQPVGSPLSLECTVEGTSNPNLYWYRQAAGRGLQLLFYSVGIGQISSEVPQNLSASRPQDRQFILSSKKLLLSDSGFYLCAWSSGRSNQPQHFGDGTRLSIL.

The chain uses TRBV29-1 and TRBJ2-1, with 7 nucleotides matching TRBD2. The CDR3 sequence is 16 residues long. CDR1 SQVTM and CDR2 ANQGSEA come from the germline V gene. Trimming took 4 bases from V and 4 from J; bases not matched to a gene: 13. The CDR3 loop is CSVVKNTGEGYNEQFF. CDR3 sequence (DNA): TGCAGCGTTGTGAAAAATACCGGGGAGGGTTACAATGAGCAGTTCTTC.